Each of the 22 T cell receptor beta chains below was sequenced from the same sample in a study of cytomegalovirus exposure and HLA in healthy donors. PCR used 60 Vbeta primers and 13 Jbeta primers. Method: immunoSEQ multiplex PCR; TCRdb's copy keeps in-frame clones and lacks some. This sample carries 90,000 to 95,000 clones, 78% of them seen once, and the ten largest clones take approximately 4.4%. Sequenced: PBMCs. The receptor set was obtained from a male donor in good health and CMV-seropositive.

This clone was observed a few times. This chain connects TRBV28 to TRBJ1-2; the D is unclear. V shed 3 bases and J shed 5 bases, with 7 bases lying between them. This CDR3 is 12 amino acids long. The germline V gene has CDR1 MDHEN and CDR2 SYDVKM. The CDR3 reads CASSFYGYGYTF. For the CDR3, the DNA is TGTGCCAGCAGTTTTTACGGGTATGGCTACACCTTC.

The genes are TRBV5-6 and TRBJ2-5; TRBD1 agrees at 7 bases. Unmatched junction bases numbered 7, after V lost 4 bases and J lost 1 base. The CDR3 totals 15 residues. Looked up from germline, CDR1 is SGHDT and CDR2 is YYEEEE. CDR3 in amino acids: CASSPTTGPQETQYF. CDR3 DNA sequence: TGTGCCAGCAGCCCCACGACAGGGCCCCAAGAGACCCAGTACTTC.

V gene TRBV2 combines with J gene TRBJ2-3, with 7 positions matching TRBD2. This CDR3 comprises 14 residues. J was trimmed by 2 bases and V by 9 bases; bases with no gene match: 8. The germline CDR1 and CDR2 sequences are SNHLY and FYNNEI. The CDR3 here is CASSSGIITDTQYF. The CDR3 coding sequence is TGTGCCAGTTCCAGCGGGATAATCACAGATACGCAGTATTTT. The whole variable domain, remainder taken from reference TRBV2 and TRBJ2-3, is EPEVTQTPSHQVTQMGQEVILRCVPISNHLYFYWYRQILGQKVEFLVSFYNNEISEKSEIFDDQFSVERPDGSNFTLKIRSTKLEDSAMYFCASSSGIITDTQYFGPGTRLTVL.

The genes are TRBV11-2 and TRBJ1-3; D is undetermined. This CDR3 has 14 amino acids. Trimming removed 5 bases at V and 0 bases at J, with 8 bases between. The germline CDR1 and CDR2 sequences are SGHAT and FQNNGV. This CDR3 is CASSHVSSGNTIYF. The CDR3 coding sequence is TGTGCCAGCAGCCACGTGAGCTCTGGAAACACCATATATTTT. Using reference TRBV11-2 and TRBJ1-3 for the parts outside the CDR3, the full variable domain is EAGVAQSPRYKIIEKRQSVAFWCNPISGHATLYWYQQILGQGPKLLIQFQNNGVVDDSQLPKDRFSAERLKGVDSTLKIQPAKLEDSAVYLCASSHVSSGNTIYFGEGSWLTVV.

This clone came up a few times. The CDR3 here is CASTSTGDGANVLTF. DNA for the CDR3: TGTGCCAGCACCTCGACAGGGGACGGGGCCAACGTCCTGACTTTC. The V and J genes are TRBV6-1 and TRBJ2-6; 8 bases line up with TRBD1. The CDR3 loop spans 15 amino acids. V dropped 7 bases and J dropped 4; count of bases not matched to a gene: 6. The germline V gene has CDR1 MNHNS and CDR2 SASEGT.

V usage is TRBV7-9 and J usage is TRBJ2-7; possible D gene TRBD2, 6 bases. V shed 5 bases and J shed 4 bases, with 12 bases lying between them. The V gene's germline CDR1 is SEHNR and CDR2 FQNEAQ (reference sequence). The CDR3 consists of 13 residues. The CDR3 region has the DNA TGTGCCAGCAGCGACTCTAGCGTTTACGAGCAGTACTTC. This gives the protein CASSDSSVYEQYF.

V is TRBV27 and J is TRBJ2-7; 7 bases match TRBD1. Germline trimming cut 5 bases from V and 3 bases from J; bases unmatched to any gene: 10. Per the germline V gene, CDR1 is MNHEY and CDR2 is SMNVEV (reference sequence). The CDR3 has 15 residues. Here the CDR3 DNA reads TGTGCCAGCAGTCCTCCGGGACAGACTTTCTACGAGCAGTACTTC. Residues: CASSPPGQTFYEQYF.

The CDR3 region is CARKDSGTEAFF. CDR3 coding DNA: TGTGCCAGGAAGGACTCAGGCACTGAAGCTTTCTTT. The chain carries TRBV2 and TRBJ1-1; D ambiguous. The V gene's germline CDR1 is SNHLY and CDR2 FYNNEI. The CDR3 is made up of 12 amino acids. The ends were cut back, 9 bases at V and 4 bases at J, with 12 bases in the middle.

This clone appeared a single time. The chain links TRBV19 to TRBJ1-2; D is uncertain. This CDR3 contains 10 residues. Trimming stripped 11 bases from V and 3 bases from J, with 7 bases between. In germline, CDR1 is LNHDA, CDR2 SQIVND (reference sequence). The CDR3 region has the DNA TGTGCCGTTCGGGACTATGGCTACACCTTC. Protein sequence: CAVRDYGYTF.

The chain carries TRBV19 and TRBJ2-5; TRBD1 aligns across 8 bases. CDR3 length equals 15 residues. The germline CDR1 and CDR2 sequences are LNHDA and SQIVND (reference sequence). The junction had 6 bases not matched to a gene; V was cut back by 3 bases and J by 3 bases. CDR3 residues: CASSIGGTGKETQYF. The DNA of the CDR3 is TGTGCCAGTAGTATTGGCGGGACAGGAAAAGAGACCCAGTACTTC. Complete variable domain (other parts from reference TRBV19 and TRBJ2-5): DGGITQSPKYLFRKEGQNVTLSCEQNLNHDAMYWYRQDPGQGLRLIYYSQIVNDFQKGDIAEGYSVSREKKESFPLTVTSAQKNPTAFYLCASSIGGTGKETQYFGPGTRLLVL.

The chain uses TRBV2 and TRBJ2-5, with D possibly being TRBD2 (5 bases). CDR3 length equals 13 residues. CDR1 SNHLY and CDR2 FYNNEI come from the germline V gene. The V gene lost 7 bases and the J gene lost 1 base, with 10 bases spanning the gap. CDR3 sequence reads: CASKSAVQETQYF. The CDR3 bases are TGTGCCAGCAAGTCAGCGGTCCAAGAGACCCAGTACTTC.

This chain connects TRBV30 to TRBJ2-2; D is undetermined. The CDR3 has 10 amino acids. Germline assignment: CDR1 GTSNPN and CDR2 SVGIG (reference sequence). The germline V and J ends were trimmed by 6 bases and 8 bases, with 7 bases remaining between them. The CDR3 DNA sequence: TGTGCCTGCGACGGGGGGGAGCTGTTTTTT. It yields the protein CACDGGELFF. Full variable domain (outside the CDR3, taken from reference TRBV30 and TRBJ2-2): SQTIHQWPATLVQPVGSPLSLECTVEGTSNPNLYWYRQAAGRGLQLLFYSVGIGQISSEVPQNLSASRPQDRQFILSSKKLLLSDSGFYLCACDGGELFFGEGSRLTVL.

Here the CDR3 reads CASSAFSGANVLTF. CDR3 nucleotide sequence: TGTGCCAGCAGCGCCTTCTCTGGGGCCAACGTCCTGACTTTC. The V and J genes are TRBV9 and TRBJ2-6; no clear D gene. The CDR3 has 14 residues. Germline CDR1 and CDR2: SGDLS and YYNGEE. V gave up 3 bases and J gave up 0 bases, with 4 bases separating them.

This clone was picked up one time. The J gene is TRBJ1-2, the V gene TRBV28; 8 nucleotides line up with TRBD1. Germline V gives CDR1 MDHEN, CDR2 SYDVKM. This CDR3 contains 15 residues. The V segment lost 4 bases and the J segment 8 bases; nucleotides outside the gene matches: 12. The CDR3 region is CASSSVWGQEAGYTF. CDR3 sequence (DNA): TGTGCCAGCAGTTCCGTCTGGGGACAGGAAGCGGGCTACACCTTC.

V is TRBV10-2 and J is TRBJ1-5; D may be TRBD1 (6 bases). V dropped 4 bases and J dropped 6 bases, with 22 bases sitting between them. This CDR3 spans 17 amino acids. Germline loops: CDR1 WSHSY, CDR2 SAAADI. As DNA, the CDR3 is TGCGCCAGCAGTGCCCGCCGAGGGTCAGGGGCTGGTCAGCCCCAGCATTTT. The encoded protein is CASSARRGSGAGQPQHF.

The V and J genes are TRBV30 and TRBJ2-7, with D perhaps matching TRBD1 (6 bases). The CDR3 has 11 residues. Germline V gene lookup returns CDR1 GTSNPN and CDR2 SVGIG (reference sequence). Trimming cost V 4 bases and J 6 bases, with 10 bases left between them. The CDR3: CAWIRGSEQYF. For the CDR3, the DNA is TGTGCCTGGATCAGGGGAAGCGAGCAGTACTTC.

The V and J genes are TRBV6-6 and TRBJ2-7; 10 nucleotides agree with TRBD2. The CDR3 is made up of 16 amino acids. Germline V gene sequence: CDR1 MNHNY, CDR2 SVGAGI (reference sequence). The J segment lost 6 bases and the V segment lost 6 bases, leaving 14 bases of the junction unmatched. This CDR3 reads CASSEPSGRGTVEQYF. The DNA for the CDR3 is TGTGCCAGCAGCGAACCTAGCGGGAGAGGAACCGTCGAGCAGTACTTC.

This sequence joins TRBV12-2 and TRBJ2-1; the table's TRBD2 call for D was not verified on the DNA. TRBV12-2 is recorded as a pseudogene. The CDR3 is made up of 15 amino acids. The CDR3 region is CASRLGGDSYNEQFF. As DNA, the CDR3 is TGTGCAAGTCGCTTAGGGGGGGACTCCTACAATGAGCAGTTCTTC.

The CDR3 spells CASSVGAGPSYNEQFF. The DNA of the CDR3 is TGTGCCAGCAGCGTAGGGGCGGGGCCTTCCTACAATGAGCAGTTCTTC. The chain uses TRBV9 and TRBJ2-1; D is possibly TRBD2 (6 bases). The CDR3 has 16 residues. Looked up from germline, CDR1 is SGDLS and CDR2 is YYNGEE. The V and J ends lost 0 bases and 1 base respectively, with 11 bases between them.

This clone was seen a single time. The gene calls are TRBV10-2 and TRBJ1-2; D might be TRBD1 (6 bases). The V end was cut by 0 bases, the J end by 3 bases, with 8 bases between. The CDR3 is 14 residues long. The germline V gene encodes CDR1 WSHSY and CDR2 SAAADI. CDR3 coding DNA: TGCGCCAGCAGTGAGTCACAGGGTTACTATGGCTACACCTTC. Translated: CASSESQGYYGYTF.

The chain links TRBV7-7 to TRBJ2-7; D perhaps matches TRBD2 (5 bases). The germline V gene has CDR1 SSHAT and CDR2 FNYEAQ (reference sequence). Trimming removed 3 bases from V and 6 bases from J, with 12 bases in between. This CDR3 comprises 13 residues. CDR3: CASSFDREAEQYF. CDR3 DNA sequence: TGTGCCAGCAGCTTCGATCGGGAAGCCGAGCAGTACTTC.

This clone appeared a few times. CDR3 sequence reads: CASSIFPGEGYSYEQYF. The CDR3 region has the DNA TGTGCCAGTAGTATATTCCCCGGGGAGGGATACTCCTACGAGCAGTACTTC. V gene TRBV19 combines with J gene TRBJ2-7, with 7 bases lining up with TRBD2. Germline V lookup: CDR1 LNHDA, CDR2 SQIVND (reference sequence). Trimming took 2 bases from V and 0 from J; bases not matched to a gene: 10. The CDR3 is made up of 17 amino acids.